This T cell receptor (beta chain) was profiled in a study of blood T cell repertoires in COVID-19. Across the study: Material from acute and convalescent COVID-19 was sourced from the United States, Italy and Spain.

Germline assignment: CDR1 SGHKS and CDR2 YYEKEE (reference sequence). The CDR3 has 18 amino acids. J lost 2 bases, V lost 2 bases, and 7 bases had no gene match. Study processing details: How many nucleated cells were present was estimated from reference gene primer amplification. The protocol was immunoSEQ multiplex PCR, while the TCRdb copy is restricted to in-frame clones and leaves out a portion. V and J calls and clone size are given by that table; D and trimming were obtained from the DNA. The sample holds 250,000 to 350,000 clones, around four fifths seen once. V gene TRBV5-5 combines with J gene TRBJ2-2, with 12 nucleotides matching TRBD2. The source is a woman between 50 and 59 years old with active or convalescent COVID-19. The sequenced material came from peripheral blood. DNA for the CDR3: TGTGCCAGCAGCTTTGCTCGACTAGCGGGAGAAAACACCGGGGAGCTGTTTTTT. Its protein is CASSFARLAGENTGELFF. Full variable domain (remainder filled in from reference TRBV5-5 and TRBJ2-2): DAGVTQSPTHLIKTRGQQVTLRCSPISGHKSVSWYQQVLGQGPQFIFQYYEKEERGRGNFPDRFSARQFPNYSSELNVNALLLGDSALYLCASSFARLAGENTGELFFGEGSRLTVL.